The 4 T cell receptor beta chains given below trace back to one sample, sequenced in a study of CD8+CD57+ T cells in acquired aplastic anemia (dated by TCRdb to the late 2010s). Sequenced on an Illumina HiSeq 2000. Profiling of TCR beta VDJ combinations and CDR3 sequences used genomic DNA as the template. The public reads were run again by TCRdb, first through fastp at Q25 and then through MiXCR, and only productive beta chains were kept. Identical CDR3 protein sequences are pooled into one entry, listed with their most common genes and DNA. The sample table lists 400,000 to 450,000 distinct CDR3 sequences, 60% to 80% of them with a count of one. Approximately 4% of the sample is held by the ten biggest clonotypes. Sequencing was performed on sorted CD4+, CD8+, or CD8+CD57+ T cells (not recorded which) from PBMCs. These receptors were obtained from a human donor in good health, serving as a control.

The V gene is TRBV5-1, the J gene TRBJ1-1, with TRBD1 as a possible D gene (5 bases). Germline assignment: CDR1 SGHRS and CDR2 YFSETQ. The length of the CDR3 is 14 residues. V was pared by 5 bases and J by 6 bases, with 17 bases between. Here the CDR3 DNA reads TGCGCCAGCAGAGCCCGCACCCAGGGACCTGAAGCTTTCTTT. The encoded protein is CASRARTQGPEAFF.

This sequence joins TRBV12-3 or TRBV12-4 and TRBJ1-1; D not resolved. The CDR3 is 14 amino acids. V dropped 4 bases and J dropped 4 bases, with 13 bases sitting between them. Written as DNA, the CDR3 is TGTGCCAGCAGTTATTCGACTGTTTCCACTGAAGCTTTCTTT. It specifies CASSYSTVSTEAFF.

V and J are TRBV20-1 and TRBJ2-3; 8 bases agree with TRBD2. Per germline, CDR1 DFQATT and CDR2 SNEGSKA (reference sequence). The V segment lost 5 bases and the J segment 4 bases; nucleotides outside the gene matches: 2. The CDR3 is 12 amino acids. As DNA, the CDR3 is TGCAGTGCTCCGGGGGGGTCAGATACGCAGTATTTT. The encoded protein is CSAPGGSDTQYF.

V usage is TRBV10-3 and J usage is TRBJ2-2; D possibly corresponds to TRBD1 (5 bases). Germline CDR1 reads ENHRY; CDR2 reads SYGVKD. The V and J ends lost 4 bases and 1 base respectively, with 10 bases between them. The CDR3 totals 15 residues. The CDR3 nucleotides are TGTGCCATCAGTGCCAGGGAAGGGAACACCGGGGAGCTGTTTTTT. Amino acids: CAISAREGNTGELFF.